Below, 7 T cell receptor beta chains from the same sample are listed, as sequenced in a study of technical replicates of blood from a handful of donors. Here immunoSEQ multiplex PCR was the method, and the copy in TCRdb shows in-frame clones only, minus some. This table holds some 77,000 clones, just over 85% found once. The sequenced material came from PBMCs. The receptors originated from a human donor in good health. Some clones in this sample may be carry-over from other donors' samples.

This clone showed up just once. V is TRBV18 and J is TRBJ2-7, with 8 positions matching TRBD2. The CDR3 spans 17 residues. With V trimmed by 3 bases and J by 3 bases, 13 bases remained unmatched. Germline loops: CDR1 KGHSH, CDR2 LQKENI. CDR3 protein: CASSPRLSAGDLYEQYF. In DNA form, the CDR3 reads TGTGCCAGCTCACCTCGCCTCTCAGCGGGAGATCTCTACGAGCAGTACTTC.

A few counts support this clone. The chain links TRBV4-3 to TRBJ2-7; D is uncertain. The CDR3 runs 14 residues. Germline assignment: CDR1 LGHNA and CDR2 YSLEER. Trimming stripped 0 bases from V and 1 base from J, with 7 bases between. The CDR3 reads CASSQDEWSYEQYF. Here the CDR3 DNA reads TGCGCCAGCAGCCAAGATGAGTGGTCCTACGAGCAGTACTTC.

This clone was picked up one time. J is TRBJ2-1 and V is TRBV5-6; 10 positions agree with TRBD1. V dropped 4 bases and J dropped 12; count of bases not matched to a gene: 10. The V gene's germline CDR1 is SGHDT and CDR2 YYEEEE. The CDR3 is made up of 14 amino acids. The CDR3 protein is CASSAGTGDGVQFF. The CDR3 DNA follows: TGTGCCAGCAGCGCCGGGACAGGGGACGGGGTGCAGTTCTTC. The full variable domain, its missing parts supplied by reference TRBV5-6 and TRBJ2-1, is DAGVTQSPTHLIKTRGQQVTLRCSPKSGHDTVSWYQQALGQGPQFIFQYYEEEERQRGNFPDRFSGHQFPNYSSELNVNALLLGDSALYLCASSAGTGDGVQFFGPGTRLTVL.

The chain has TRBV7-2 and TRBJ2-5, with no clear D. Trimming left V 1 base short and J 5 bases short, with 8 bases between. This CDR3 is built from 13 residues. The germline V gene encodes CDR1 SGHTA and CDR2 FQGNSA. CDR3 DNA sequence: TGTGCCAGCAGCTTAGAATTCGTGGAGACCCAGTACTTC. It specifies CASSLEFVETQYF.

This clone has a handful of counts. The chain is built from TRBV12-5 and TRBJ1-6, with a tentative D call TRBD1 (5 bases). This CDR3 contains 13 residues. The germline CDR1 and CDR2 sequences are LGHNT and FRNRAP. V was cut by 7 bases and J by 6 bases, with 10 bases left in between. CDR3 sequence: CASDQGTNSPLHF. CDR3 nucleotides: TGTGCTAGTGATCAGGGAACTAATTCACCCCTCCACTTT.

The V gene is TRBV20-1, the J gene TRBJ2-1; perhaps TRBD2 as D (6 bases). Germline V gene sequence: CDR1 DFQATT, CDR2 SNEGSKA (reference sequence). This CDR3 contains 11 residues. Trimming shortened V by 6 bases and J by 10 bases, and 13 bases separated the two germline ends. In nucleotides, the CDR3 is TGCAGTGCGGGCCGGGACTTGGAGCAGTTCTTC. Amino acid sequence: CSAGRDLEQFF.

The V gene is TRBV19, the J gene TRBJ1-1; no reliable D call. This CDR3 contains 13 residues. Trimming shortened V by 7 bases and J by 2 bases, and 11 bases separated the two germline ends. Germline lookup yields CDR1 LNHDA and CDR2 SQIVND (reference sequence). This CDR3 is CASTQDINTEAFF. CDR3 nucleotide sequence: TGTGCCAGTACCCAAGACATAAACACTGAAGCTTTCTTT.